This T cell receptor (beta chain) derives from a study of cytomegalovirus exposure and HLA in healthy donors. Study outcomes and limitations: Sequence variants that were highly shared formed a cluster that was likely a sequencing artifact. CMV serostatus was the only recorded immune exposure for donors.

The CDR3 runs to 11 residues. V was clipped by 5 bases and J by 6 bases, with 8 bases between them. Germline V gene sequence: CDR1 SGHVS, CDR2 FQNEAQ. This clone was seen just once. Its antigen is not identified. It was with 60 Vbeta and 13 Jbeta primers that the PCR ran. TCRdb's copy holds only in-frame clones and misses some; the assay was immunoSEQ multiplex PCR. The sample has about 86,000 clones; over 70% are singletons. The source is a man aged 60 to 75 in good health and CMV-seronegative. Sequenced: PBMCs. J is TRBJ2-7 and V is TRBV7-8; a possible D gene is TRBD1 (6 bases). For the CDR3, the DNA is TGTGCCAGCAGCAGAGGGGGCGAGCAGTACTTC. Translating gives CASSRGGEQYF.